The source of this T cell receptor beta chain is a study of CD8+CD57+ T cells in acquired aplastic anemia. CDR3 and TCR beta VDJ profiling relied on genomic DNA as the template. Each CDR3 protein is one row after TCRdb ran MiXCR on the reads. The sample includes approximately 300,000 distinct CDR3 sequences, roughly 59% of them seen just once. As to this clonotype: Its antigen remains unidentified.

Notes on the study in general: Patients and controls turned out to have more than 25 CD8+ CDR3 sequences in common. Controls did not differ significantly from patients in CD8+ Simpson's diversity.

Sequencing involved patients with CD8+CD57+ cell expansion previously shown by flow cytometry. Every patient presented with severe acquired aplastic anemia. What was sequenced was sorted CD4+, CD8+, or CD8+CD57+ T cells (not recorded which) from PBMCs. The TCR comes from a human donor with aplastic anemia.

As DNA, the CDR3 is TGCGCCAGCAGCTTACAGGGACCCTCGGGTGGCTACACCTTC. It yields the protein CASSLQGPSGGYTF. The chain recombines TRBV5-1 with TRBJ1-2; D perhaps matches TRBD1 (6 bases). Germline CDR1 and CDR2: SGHRS and YFSETQ. Trimming took 2 bases from V and 7 from J, leaving 15 bases between them. The CDR3 contains 14 residues. The entire variable domain, with the rest obtained from reference TRBV5-1 and TRBJ1-2, is as follows: KAGVTQTPRYLIKTRGQQVTLSCSPISGHRSVSWYQQTPGQGLQFLFEYFSETQRNKGNFPGRFSGRQFSNSRSEMNVSTLELGDSALYLCASSLQGPSGGYTFGSGTRLTVV.